A selection of T cell receptor beta chains follows, all from one sample in a study of shared clonotypes between healthy human individuals. Clones were sequenced by immunoSEQ multiplex PCR, and TCRdb holds only the in-frame ones, with some missing. This repertoire shows approximately 590,000 clones, over 95% found once; its top ten account for 0.11%. The specimen sequenced was naive CD8+ T cells sorted from blood. Source of these receptors: a woman aged 30 to 39 in good health. CDR3s include the opening cysteine and the closing phenylalanine or tryptophan. Fields, in order: J gene, V gene, clone size, CDR3 protein. Size is omitted from some rows. Given values are once, few, many or a class for expanded clones.

j_call: TRBJ2-1
v_call: TRBV13
clone_size: -
cdr3_aa: CASSFLASSQFF

j_call: TRBJ2-7
v_call: TRBV10-2
clone_size: -
cdr3_aa: CASSDLQGARYEQYF

j_call: TRBJ1-2
v_call: TRBV27
clone_size: once
cdr3_aa: CASSLSAAANYGYTF

j_call: TRBJ1-1
v_call: TRBV7-8
clone_size: -
cdr3_aa: CASSFSGGNAEAFF

j_call: TRBJ1-1
v_call: TRBV4-2
clone_size: few
cdr3_aa: CASSQGRGNTEAFF

j_call: TRBJ2-1
v_call: TRBV10-3
clone_size: -
cdr3_aa: CAIGLAVSSYNEQFF

j_call: TRBJ2-2
v_call: TRBV7-9
clone_size: -
cdr3_aa: CASSLVSNTGELFF

j_call: TRBJ2-7
v_call: TRBV28
clone_size: -
cdr3_aa: CASSSMTGQPHAEQYF

j_call: TRBJ2-3
v_call: TRBV19
clone_size: once
cdr3_aa: CASSITTSGTTDTQYF

j_call: TRBJ1-5
v_call: TRBV19
clone_size: -
cdr3_aa: CASSIGPNRDRNQPQHF

j_call: TRBJ1-5
v_call: TRBV27
clone_size: -
cdr3_aa: CASSLRQGVQPQHF

j_call: TRBJ1-5
v_call: TRBV7-9
clone_size: -
cdr3_aa: CASSSERELGQPQHF

j_call: TRBJ1-1
v_call: TRBV28
clone_size: -
cdr3_aa: CASSPPGTENTEAFF

j_call: TRBJ1-1
v_call: TRBV7-9
clone_size: -
cdr3_aa: CASSLQEAGEAFF

j_call: TRBJ1-1
v_call: TRBV7-8
clone_size: -
cdr3_aa: CASSLEAQNTEAFF

j_call: TRBJ1-1
v_call: TRBV19
clone_size: -
cdr3_aa: CASSIVNPRTPLNTEAFF

j_call: TRBJ2-1
v_call: TRBV29-1
clone_size: -
cdr3_aa: CSVALRNNEQFF

j_call: TRBJ2-7
v_call: TRBV7-9
clone_size: -
cdr3_aa: CASSYGEREMYEQYF

j_call: TRBJ2-7
v_call: TRBV7-9
clone_size: once
cdr3_aa: CASSRRGTYEQYF

j_call: TRBJ2-7
v_call: TRBV5-6
clone_size: -
cdr3_aa: CASSLGTSASSYEQYF

j_call: TRBJ1-1
v_call: TRBV7-2
clone_size: -
cdr3_aa: CASSLAGLYTEAFF

j_call: TRBJ2-1
v_call: TRBV2
clone_size: -
cdr3_aa: CASSESQGEQFF

j_call: TRBJ1-5
v_call: TRBV19
clone_size: -
cdr3_aa: CASSIRDRAQPQHF

j_call: TRBJ2-7
v_call: TRBV27
clone_size: -
cdr3_aa: CASSPGTSGRGHEQYF

j_call: TRBJ1-4
v_call: TRBV28
clone_size: -
cdr3_aa: CASREGAFNEKLFF

j_call: TRBJ2-7
v_call: TRBV4-1
clone_size: -
cdr3_aa: CASSQNLAGGSYEQYF

j_call: TRBJ2-5
v_call: TRBV13
clone_size: -
cdr3_aa: CASSLGQRKETQYF

j_call: TRBJ2-2
v_call: TRBV4-2
clone_size: -
cdr3_aa: CASSPGTSNTGELFF

j_call: TRBJ2-1
v_call: TRBV5-4
clone_size: -
cdr3_aa: CASSNVNEQFF

j_call: TRBJ1-1
v_call: TRBV5-6
clone_size: -
cdr3_aa: CASSDTGGQGFTEAFF

j_call: TRBJ1-1
v_call: TRBV16
clone_size: -
cdr3_aa: CASSQTVVTRAEAFF

j_call: TRBJ1-2
v_call: TRBV5-1
clone_size: -
cdr3_aa: CASSQATGGDGYTF

j_call: TRBJ1-2
v_call: TRBV7-9
clone_size: -
cdr3_aa: CASSLDYGYTF

j_call: TRBJ1-2
v_call: TRBV13
clone_size: -
cdr3_aa: CASERGEGYGYTF

j_call: TRBJ1-6
v_call: TRBV2
clone_size: -
cdr3_aa: CASSVQALHF

j_call: TRBJ1-5
v_call: TRBV11-3
clone_size: -
cdr3_aa: CASSLVHREYQPQHF

j_call: TRBJ2-3
v_call: TRBV5-5
clone_size: -
cdr3_aa: CASSLASYTDTQYF

j_call: TRBJ1-2
v_call: TRBV6-1
clone_size: -
cdr3_aa: CASSEYWGDYGYTF

j_call: TRBJ2-7
v_call: TRBV11-2
clone_size: -
cdr3_aa: CASTPGAGAVYEQYF